Included here is one T cell receptor (beta chain) sequence, with context. The data are from a study of shared clonotypes between healthy human individuals. CD45RO-negative, CCR7-selected cells formed the naive CD8 fraction, which excluded terminally differentiated effector memory CD45RA+ cells. The data were produced by immunoSEQ multiplex PCR, yet TCRdb's version contains in-frame clones alone and is incomplete. Of around 2,000,000 clones in the sample, about 95% were seen once. The source material was naive CD8+ T cells sorted from blood. The TCR was taken from a man aged 18 to 30 in good health.

The DNA of the CDR3 is TGTGCCAGTAGTATGTGGGCGGGAAACACAGATACGCAGTATTTT. Amino acids: CASSMWAGNTDTQYF. The chain is built from TRBV19 and TRBJ2-3; possible D gene TRBD2, 6 bases. V lost 3 bases and J 2 bases, leaving 12 bases between the germline ends. CDR1 and CDR2 from the germline V gene are LNHDA and SQIVND (reference sequence). The CDR3 covers 15 residues.